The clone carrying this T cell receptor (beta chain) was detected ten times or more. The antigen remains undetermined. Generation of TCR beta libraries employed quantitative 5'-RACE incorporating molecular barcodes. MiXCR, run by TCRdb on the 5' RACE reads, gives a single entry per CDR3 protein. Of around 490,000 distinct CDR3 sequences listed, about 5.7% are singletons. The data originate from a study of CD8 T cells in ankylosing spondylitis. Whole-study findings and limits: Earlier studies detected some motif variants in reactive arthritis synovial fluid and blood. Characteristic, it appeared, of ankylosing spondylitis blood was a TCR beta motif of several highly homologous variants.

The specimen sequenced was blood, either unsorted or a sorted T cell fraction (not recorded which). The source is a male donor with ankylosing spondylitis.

The DNA for the CDR3 is TGTGCCAGCAGCTCCTACTTCACCGGGGAGCTGTTTTTT. Translation gives CASSSYFTGELFF. The V and J genes are TRBV7-9 and TRBJ2-2; D ambiguous. V lost 4 bases and J 4 bases, leaving 7 bases between the germline ends. The CDR3 sequence is 13 residues long. Germline V gene data show CDR1 as SEHNR and CDR2 as FQNEAQ (reference sequence).